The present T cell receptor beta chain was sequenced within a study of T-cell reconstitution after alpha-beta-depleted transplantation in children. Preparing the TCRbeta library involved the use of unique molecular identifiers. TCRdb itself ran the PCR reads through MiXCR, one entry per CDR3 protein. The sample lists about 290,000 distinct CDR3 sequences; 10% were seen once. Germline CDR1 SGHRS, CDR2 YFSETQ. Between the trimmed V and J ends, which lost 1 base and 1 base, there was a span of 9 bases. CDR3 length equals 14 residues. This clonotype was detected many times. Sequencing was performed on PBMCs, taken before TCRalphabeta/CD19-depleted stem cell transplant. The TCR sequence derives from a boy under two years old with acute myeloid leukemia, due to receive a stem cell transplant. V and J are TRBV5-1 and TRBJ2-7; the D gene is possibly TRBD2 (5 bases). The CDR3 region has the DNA TGCGCCAGCAGCTTGCCGGGGTCGTCCTACGAGCAGTACTTC. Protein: CASSLPGSSYEQYF.